These 12 T cell receptor beta chains were sequenced from one sample in a study of post-analysis software for immune sequencing data. The antigens of these receptors remain unknown. Findings of the study overall: There were five or six TRBV segments more frequent in patients than controls, and TRBV5-6, TRBV5-1 and TRBV20-1 were among them.

TCR beta cDNA libraries had unique molecular identifiers. TCRdb reprocessed the PCR reads via MiXCR and lists one record per CDR3 protein. There are about 540,000 distinct CDR3 sequences in the sample; approximately 34% occur only once, and approximately 5.4% lies in the top ten. The sample comprised blood. The receptor source for this set is a girl between 2 and 17 years old with multiple sclerosis.

The rearrangement uses TRBV21-1 and TRBJ2-5; the DNA was not compared with TRBD1, the D call given in the table. TRBV21-1 is designated a pseudogene. The CDR3 runs to 15 residues. The CDR3 protein is CASSTSWGRQETQYF. CDR3 DNA: TGTGCCAGCAGCACCTCTTGGGGGCGGCAAGAGACCCAGTACTTC.

This clonotype has just a few counts. This chain joins TRBV15 and TRBJ2-7; TRBD1 matches at 8 bases. The CDR3 consists of 17 residues. V lost 2 bases to trimming and J lost 0 bases; unmatched junction nucleotides: 9. Per germline, CDR1 LNHNV and CDR2 YYDKDF (reference sequence). The chain's CDR3 is CATSRSRTGWTSYEQYF. The CDR3 DNA reads as TGTGCCACCAGCAGATCGCGGACAGGGTGGACCTCCTACGAGCAGTACTTC. Supplemented by reference TRBV15 and TRBJ2-7, the full variable domain reads DAMVIQNPRYQVTQFGKPVTLSCSQTLNHNVMYWYQQKSSQAPKLLFHYYDKDFNNEADTPDNFQSRRPNTSFCFLDIRSPGLGDTAMYLCATSRSRTGWTSYEQYFGPGTRLTVT.

In its sample, this clonotype was seen a few times. The chain couples TRBV20-1 to TRBJ2-7; D is undetermined. This CDR3 region has 14 residues. The germline V gene has CDR1 DFQATT and CDR2 SNEGSKA (reference sequence). V was pared by 0 bases and J by 0 bases, with 9 bases between. CDR3 in amino acids: CSARDPRSSYEQYF. The DNA for the CDR3 is TGCAGTGCTAGAGATCCTCGCAGCTCCTACGAGCAGTACTTC.

This chain uses TRBV7-8 with TRBJ2-2; TRBD2 matches at 9 bases. The germline V gene has CDR1 SGHVS and CDR2 FQNEAQ. The CDR3 extends over 16 amino acids. With V trimmed by 1 base and J by 2 bases, 2 bases remained unmatched. For the CDR3, the DNA is TGTGCCAGCAGCTTAGAGCGGGGGGCAAACACCGGGGAGCTGTTTTTT. This sequence encodes CASSLERGANTGELFF.

This clonotype was found once. V usage is TRBV5-6 and J usage is TRBJ2-7; 11 bases align to TRBD1. From germline, CDR1 is SGHDT and CDR2 YYEEEE. CDR3 size: 16 residues. V dropped 2 bases and J dropped 4; count of bases not matched to a gene: 8. The CDR3: CASSLAKDRGLYEQYF. Here the CDR3 DNA reads TGTGCCAGCAGCTTAGCTAAGGACAGGGGGCTGTACGAGCAGTACTTC.

The chain recombines TRBV12-3 or TRBV12-4 with TRBJ2-3, with 7 positions matching TRBD1. V was clipped by 3 bases and J by 2 bases; unmatched bases: 8. The CDR3 runs to 16 residues. The DNA for the CDR3 is TGTGCCAGCAGTTTTAGGGACAGAGGATTCACAGATACGCAGTATTTT. The encoded protein is CASSFRDRGFTDTQYF.

This clonotype was observed a handful of times. This chain links TRBV11-1 with TRBJ2-5; 8 bases align to TRBD1. CDR1 SGHAT and CDR2 FQDESV come from the germline V gene (reference sequence). The CDR3 is 13 amino acids. V trimming: 9 bases; J trimming: 0 bases; junction bases outside the gene matches: 3. CDR3 DNA sequence: TGTGCCAGTAAGACAGGGGACCAAGAGACCCAGTACTTC. Translating it yields CASKTGDQETQYF. Filled out from reference TRBV11-1 and TRBJ2-5, the complete variable domain reads EAEVAQSPRYKITEKSQAVAFWCDPISGHATLYWYRQILGQGPELLVQFQDESVVDDSQLPKDRFSAERLKGVDSTLKIQPAELGDSAMYLCASKTGDQETQYFGPGTRLLVL.

This clonotype was seen a handful of times. CDR3 nucleotides: TGCAGTGCTAGCAGGGTCGGCGAAAAACTGTTTTTT. Translated, it gives CSASRVGEKLFF. J is TRBJ1-4 and V is TRBV20-1; D might be TRBD1 (5 bases). The CDR3 extends over 12 amino acids. Trimming stripped 3 bases from V and 8 bases from J, with 10 bases between. Germline V gene lookup returns CDR1 DFQATT and CDR2 SNEGSKA (reference sequence).

This clonotype has only a few counts. This chain connects TRBV10-1 to TRBJ2-5; D possibly corresponds to TRBD1 (6 bases). The V and J ends lost 3 bases and 5 bases respectively, with 10 bases between them. CDR1 is WNHNN and CDR2 is SYGVQD in the germline V gene (reference sequence). The CDR3 totals 13 residues. CDR3 DNA sequence: TGCGCCAGCAGTGAAGGGGGTACTGAGACCCAGTACTTC. Residues: CASSEGGTETQYF.

This clonotype has ten or more counts. The chain carries TRBV29-1 and TRBJ2-3, with 7 nucleotides matching TRBD1. CDR3 length: 13 amino acids. In germline, CDR1 is SQVTM, CDR2 ANQGSEA. J lost 5 bases, V lost 7 bases, and 9 bases had no gene match. CDR3 bases: TGCAGCGCCGGACAGGCTCCGGGAGATACGCAGTATTTT. Protein: CSAGQAPGDTQYF.

V and J are TRBV20-1 and TRBJ1-2, with D uncertain. V lost 3 bases and J 3 bases, leaving 11 bases between the germline ends. The CDR3 has 13 residues. Germline CDR1 reads DFQATT; CDR2 reads SNEGSKA (reference sequence). In DNA, the CDR3 is TGCAGTGCTAGTCCCGACGACGACTATGGCTACACCTTC. This codes for CSASPDDDYGYTF.

The chain joins TRBV10-3 to TRBJ2-5; D is perhaps TRBD1 (6 bases). Trimming shortened V by 0 bases and J by 3 bases, and 11 bases separated the two germline ends. This CDR3 has 15 amino acids. Germline V CDR1 and CDR2: ENHRY, SYGVKD. The CDR3 loop reads CAISESNAGEETQYF. Written as DNA, the CDR3 is TGTGCCATCAGTGAGTCGAACGCAGGGGAAGAGACCCAGTACTTC.